Shown below are 10 T cell receptor beta chains from a single sample sequenced in a study of glioma-infiltrating T cells. The iRepertoire nested amplicon-rescue multiplex PCR amplified TCR alpha and beta CDR3s from RNA. TCRdb processed the multiplex PCR reads anew with MiXCR; each CDR3 protein has one entry. The table includes around 100,000 distinct CDR3 sequences, 25% to 30% detected once. Sequenced input: glioma tissue, nonneoplastic brain tissue, or PBMCs (not recorded which). The source is a human donor with low-grade glioma or glioblastoma, undergoing nonglioma brain surgery, or in good health (not recorded which).

This clonotype was seen more than once but under ten times. This chain connects TRBV20-1 to TRBJ2-7; 10 bases are a match to TRBD1. The CDR3 spans 14 residues. The germline V gene encodes CDR1 DFQATT and CDR2 SNEGSKA (reference sequence). With V trimmed by 0 bases and J by 7 bases, 6 bases remained unmatched. CDR3 sequence (DNA): TGCAGTGCTAGAGATAGGACAGGGGGTGAAGAGCAGTACTTC. Protein sequence: CSARDRTGGEEQYF.

This clonotype was seen ten or more times. V gene TRBV7-2 combines with J gene TRBJ1-5, with TRBD1 identical over 7 bases. This CDR3 spans 15 amino acids. Germline assignment: CDR1 SGHTA and CDR2 FQGNSA. Losses at the gene ends were 3 bases for V and 1 base for J; bases not matched to a gene: 3. The CDR3 sequence: CASSLTGNSNQPQHF. CDR3 coding DNA: TGTGCCAGCAGCTTGACAGGGAACAGCAATCAGCCCCAGCATTTT.

This rearrangement joins TRBV2 to TRBJ2-1; no reliable D call. With 2 bases removed from V and 9 bases from J, the gap between germline ends came to 11 bases. The germline V gene has CDR1 SNHLY and CDR2 FYNNEI. The length of the CDR3 is 13 residues. The CDR3 region is CASSEFDLGEQFF. DNA for the CDR3: TGTGCCAGCAGTGAATTCGACCTGGGTGAGCAGTTCTTC.

This clonotype has a count of ten or more. This chain joins TRBV27 and TRBJ1-2; TRBD1 matches at 8 bases. CDR3 size: 16 residues. CDR1 is MNHEY and CDR2 is SMNVEV in the germline V gene (reference sequence). The V gene end was trimmed by 3 bases and the J gene end by 2 bases; junction bases not matched to a gene: 8. Here the CDR3 DNA reads TGTGCCAGCAGTTTGCAGGGGGCAAATCCCAACTATGGCTACACCTTC. Amino acids: CASSLQGANPNYGYTF.

This clonotype occurred many times. The V call is TRBV7-2, the J call TRBJ2-3; 7 bases map to TRBD2. The CDR3 spans 13 residues. J was trimmed by 4 bases and V by 5 bases; bases with no gene match: 3. Germline values: CDR1 SGHTA, CDR2 FQGNSA. CDR3 DNA sequence: TGTGCCAGCAGCCAGGGACTACCAGATACGCAGTATTTT. It encodes CASSQGLPDTQYF.

This clonotype was found many times. This chain uses TRBV7-2 with TRBJ2-3; 13 nucleotides agree with TRBD2. V shed 5 bases, J shed 9 bases, and the junction held 11 bases outside the gene matches. Germline V gene sequence: CDR1 SGHTA, CDR2 FQGNSA. This CDR3 is built from 16 residues. The CDR3 DNA reads as TGTGCCAGCAGCCTACGACTAGCGGGGGGTCAGCAAACGCAGTATTTT. It is translated as CASSLRLAGGQQTQYF.

Comments on this clonotype: Its ends do not fully match the called genes, so a read error is possible. The rearrangement uses TRBV28 and TRBJ1-2, with D possibly matching TRBD1 (5 bases). CDR1 and CDR2 (germline): MDHEN, SYDVKM. CDR3 length: 17 amino acids. The CDR3 loop is CASSLLPRGGGNYCYTF. As DNA, the CDR3 is TGTGCCAGCAGTTTATTGCCGCGGGGGGGTGGTAACTATTGCTACACCTTC.

Turning to this clonotype: A clone one base away is much larger, so this may be a read error. The CDR3 carries no conserved terminal phenylalanine or tryptophan, so it likely arises from a read error. V gene TRBV7-2 combines with J gene TRBJ2-1; D is possibly TRBD1 (6 bases). The CDR3 sequence is 15 residues long. The germline V gene has CDR1 SGHTA and CDR2 FQGNSA. Trimming shortened V by 3 bases and J by 0 bases, and 9 bases separated the two germline ends. The CDR3, as DNA: TGTGCCAGCAGCTTGACAGGCGCCTCCTACAATGAGCAGTTCTCC. This codes for CASSLTGASYNEQFS.

A remark on this clonotype: One base away lies a much larger clone, so this may be a sequencing read error. The J gene is TRBJ1-1, the V gene TRBV2; D is undetermined. Trimming pared 6 bases from V and 2 bases from J, leaving 13 bases between. Germline V lookup: CDR1 SNHLY, CDR2 FYNNEI. CDR3 length equals 14 residues. The CDR3 DNA is TGTGCCAGCAGCTATAGACTGGGAAACACTGAAGCTTTCTTT. As protein: CASSYRLGNTEAFF.

This clonotype was observed many times. This sequence joins TRBV20-1 and TRBJ1-1, with TRBD1 matching over 8 bases. The CDR3 length is 13 residues. After removal of 4 bases from V and 5 bases from J, the junction contained 6 bases not matched to a gene. Germline-derived CDR1 and CDR2 are DFQATT and SNEGSKA (reference sequence). CDR3 DNA: TGCAGTGCTAAAGAACAGGGGGAGACTGAAGCTTTCTTT. Translated, it gives CSAKEQGETEAFF.